These T cell receptor beta chains were read from a single sample in a study of blood T cell repertoires in COVID-19. Data came from immunoSEQ multiplex PCR; TCRdb stores just in-frame clones and leaves some out. Found here are about 140,000 clones, roughly 85% of them singletons; the top ten hold around 2.9%. Material for sequencing was peripheral blood. All receptors derive from a man in his fifties or sixties with acute or convalescent COVID-19. Both conserved end residues are part of each CDR3.

J | length | V | CDR3
TRBJ2-5 | 13 | TRBV19 | CASSGNRGETQYF
TRBJ1-4 | 19 | TRBV5-8 | CASSTPPGQGAGTNEKLFF
TRBJ2-5 | 14 | TRBV24-1 | CATSAPYREETQYF
TRBJ2-2 | 17 | TRBV28 | CASSLSGGGPITGELFF
TRBJ2-3 | 16 | TRBV11-3 | CASSWGVAGGVDTQYF
TRBJ2-2 | 14 | TRBV11-2 | CASSLGADTGELFF
TRBJ1-6 | 15 | TRBV9 | CASSVIEGWNSPLHF
TRBJ2-3 | 16 | TRBV19 | CASSDTMREVTDTQYF
TRBJ1-3 | 17 | TRBV7-6 | CASSLGGGGNSGNTIYF
TRBJ2-5 | 16 | TRBV4-2 | CASSLFDRGLVETQYF
TRBJ1-1 | 14 | TRBV6-1 | CASSEEGDYTEAFF
TRBJ1-5 | 17 | TRBV18 | CASSPKGQGALWQPQHF
TRBJ1-1 | 13 | TRBV6-5 | CASRPGGALGTFF
TRBJ2-7 | 14 | TRBV5-4 | CASSSGTVSYEQYF
TRBJ1-1 | 14 | TRBV9 | CASSADSYNTEAFF
TRBJ1-5 | 14 | TRBV2 | CASTLGQGNQPQHF
TRBJ1-2 | 16 | TRBV5-1 | CASSNVGGEGNYGYTF
TRBJ2-3 | 16 | TRBV5-4 | CASSLFSGGTTDTQYF
TRBJ2-2 | 15 | TRBV5-4 | CASSFRDSGAGELFF
TRBJ2-7 | 14 | TRBV6-5 | CASSRRGLSYEQYF
TRBJ1-2 | 15 | TRBV5-1 | CASSPAAGAKYGYTF
TRBJ2-7 | 11 | TRBV27 | CASRLLGEQYF
TRBJ1-6 | 15 | TRBV2 | CASSEEVGADSPLHF
TRBJ1-4 | 15 | TRBV5-1 | CASSLAGTGDEKLFF
TRBJ1-5 | 19 | TRBV4-2 | CASSQDREQRLSINQPQHF
TRBJ1-1 | 13 | TRBV7-7 | CASSLDRGTEAFF
TRBJ1-2 | 13 | TRBV5-1 | CASSLAGLSGYTF
TRBJ1-2 | 15 | TRBV25-1 | CASSEPQTGNYGYTF
TRBJ1-6 | 12 | TRBV6-6 | CASSVRDSPLHF
TRBJ1-5 | 15 | TRBV7-9 | CASSLGGSSNQPQHF
TRBJ1-2 | 16 | TRBV19 | CASSIAPFYSGYGYTF
TRBJ2-7 | 14 | TRBV3-1/TRBV3-2 | CASSLITGAHEQYF
TRBJ2-1 | 14 | TRBV14 | CASSAGTGSHEQFF
TRBJ2-7 | 12 | TRBV30 | CAWSAPSYEQYF
TRBJ1-2 | 15 | TRBV7-9 | CASSLGGVPVGGYTF
TRBJ1-4 | 15 | TRBV7-2 | CASSETRGYGEKLFF
TRBJ2-3 | 15 | TRBV6-5 | CASSYRLRSTDTQYF